This T cell receptor beta chain was retrieved from a study of blood T cell repertoires in COVID-19. CDR1 is GTSNPN and CDR2 is SVGIG in the germline V gene (reference sequence). This CDR3 spans 16 amino acids. Trimming removed 4 bases at V and 4 bases at J, with 17 bases between. Here immunoSEQ multiplex PCR was the method, and the copy in TCRdb shows in-frame clones only, minus some. The table has 130,000 or so clones, 80% to 90% seen once. V is TRBV30 and J is TRBJ1-6; possible D gene TRBD1, 6 bases. Material: peripheral blood. The clonotype was recovered from a man in his fifties or sixties with COVID-19, enrolled during active disease. The CDR3 protein is CAWKRGLQGYNSPLHF. The DNA for the CDR3 is TGTGCCTGGAAGAGAGGGCTCCAGGGGTATAATTCACCCCTCCACTTT.